A selection of T cell receptor beta chains follows, all from one sample in a study of blood T cell repertoires in COVID-19. Libraries were prepared by immunoSEQ multiplex PCR; TCRdb keeps only in-frame clonotypes and omits some of them. Of roughly 50,000 clones listed, 65% to 90% are singletons. The sequenced sample consisted of peripheral blood. The receptors here all came from a human donor in a cohort sampled during active COVID-19. Both conserved end residues are part of each CDR3. A D gene is named only where the DNA matches it firmly. Rows give clone size only sometimes, using once, few, many, or a class for an expanded clone.

j_call cdr3_length clone_size d_call v_call cdr3_aa cdr3_nt
TRBJ2-1 14 . TRBD1 TRBV29-1 CSVEGQGAGDEQFF TGCAGCGTTGAGGGGCAGGGGGCGGGCGATGAGCAGTTCTTC
TRBJ2-1 12 . . TRBV7-2 CASSRVSNEQFF TGTGCCAGCAGCCGGGTTTCCAATGAGCAGTTCTTC
TRBJ1-1 15 . TRBD1 TRBV3-1/TRBV3-2 CASSYTTGGSTEAFF TGTGCCAGCAGCTATACGACAGGGGGTTCAACTGAAGCTTTCTTT
TRBJ2-2 16 . . TRBV15 CATSTSVAPNTGELFF TGTGCCACCAGCACCTCGGTAGCCCCGAACACCGGGGAGCTGTTTTTT
TRBJ1-4 16 . TRBD1 TRBV5-1 CASSWKGAGGNEKLFF TGCGCCAGCAGCTGGAAGGGGGCAGGGGGCAATGAAAAACTGTTTTTT
TRBJ2-1 16 . TRBD1 TRBV11-2 CASSLDLRGRYNEQFF TGTGCCAGCAGCTTGGACCTCAGGGGGCGCTACAATGAGCAGTTCTTC
TRBJ2-5 17 . . TRBV6-1 CASSEEYWGEDQETQYF TGTGCCAGCAGTGAAGAGTACTGGGGGGAAGACCAAGAGACCCAGTACTTC
TRBJ1-5 16 . TRBD1 TRBV28 CASSLPGTGGGQPQHF TGTGCCAGCAGTTTGCCCGGGACAGGGGGCGGTCAGCCCCAGCATTTT
TRBJ1-6 16 . TRBD1 TRBV28 CASSKGQGSYNSPLHF TGTGCCAGCAGTAAGGGACAGGGATCCTATAATTCACCCCTCCACTTT
TRBJ2-7 14 . TRBD2 TRBV10-2 CASSRTSGYYEQYF TGCGCCAGCTCGAGGACTAGCGGTTACTACGAGCAGTACTTC
TRBJ2-3 16 . TRBD2 TRBV14 CASSLRLAGGLDTQYF TGTGCCAGCAGCCTACGACTAGCGGGGGGGTTAGATACGCAGTATTTT
TRBJ1-3 13 . . TRBV6-6 CAHAGGSGNTIYF TGTGCCCATGCGGGAGGGTCAGGAAACACCATATATTTT
TRBJ1-4 17 . . TRBV3-1/TRBV3-2 CASSQDILSDYNEKLFF TGTGCCAGCAGCCAAGATATCCTGAGCGATTACAATGAAAAACTGTTTTTT
TRBJ2-7 15 . . TRBV5-4 CASSWDRGTSYEQYF TGTGCCAGCAGTTGGGATCGGGGGACCTCCTACGAGCAGTACTTC
TRBJ1-1 13 . TRBD1 TRBV5-5 CASSFQGGTEAFF TGTGCCAGCAGCTTTCAGGGGGGCACTGAAGCTTTCTTT
TRBJ2-7 14 . TRBD2 TRBV5-5 CASRIASGTYEQYF TGTGCCAGCAGGATCGCTAGCGGTACCTACGAGCAGTACTTC
TRBJ1-5 14 . . TRBV3-1/TRBV3-2 CASSQARGSFPQHF TGTGCCAGCAGCCAAGCTAGGGGGTCCTTTCCCCAGCATTTT
TRBJ2-2 15 . . TRBV7-9 CASSQGHRNTGELFF TGTGCCAGCAGCCAAGGACACAGAAACACCGGGGAGCTGTTTTTT
TRBJ1-2 13 . TRBD1 TRBV12-3/TRBV12-4 CASSTGTAYGYTF TGTGCCAGCAGCACCGGGACAGCCTATGGCTACACCTTC
TRBJ2-5 13 . TRBD1 TRBV11-1 CASSRDREETQYF TGTGCCAGCAGCCGAGACAGGGAAGAGACCCAGTACTTC
TRBJ1-5 15 . . TRBV6-5 CASSTHGVGGQPQHF TGTGCCAGCAGCACTCACGGGGTGGGGGGTCAGCCCCAGCATTTT
TRBJ1-6 18 once TRBD1 TRBV18 CASSPIRGQGSHNSPLHF TGTGCCAGCTCACCAATCCGGGGACAGGGGAGTCATAATTCACCCCTCCACTTT
TRBJ2-5 13 . . TRBV11-2 CASSLGGKETQYF TGTGCCAGCAGCTTGGGGGGTAAAGAGACCCAGTACTTC
TRBJ2-5 16 . . TRBV18 CASSPPGIQGGETQYF TGTGCCAGCTCACCACCGGGAATACAGGGAGGGGAGACCCAGTACTTC
TRBJ2-7 13 few . TRBV7-3 CASSRGTNYEQYF TGTGCCAGCAGCAGGGGCACTAACTACGAGCAGTACTTC
TRBJ2-1 15 . TRBD2 TRBV18 CASSFGLAEINEQFF TGTGCCAGCTCGTTTGGACTAGCAGAAATCAATGAGCAGTTCTTC
TRBJ2-7 16 . TRBD2 TRBV5-1 CASSLVGSGSLHEQYF TGCGCCAGCAGCTTGGTGGGTAGCGGGAGCCTCCACGAGCAGTACTTC
TRBJ2-7 14 . . TRBV9 CASSPTGWVHEQYF TGTGCCAGCAGCCCTACAGGGTGGGTCCACGAGCAGTACTTC
TRBJ1-3 14 . TRBD1 TRBV9 CASSPRDRVDTIYF TGTGCCAGCAGCCCCCGGGACAGGGTGGACACCATATATTTT
TRBJ2-5 14 . TRBD1 TRBV6-5 CASSFDRDLQTQYF TGTGCCAGCAGCTTCGACAGGGATCTACAGACCCAGTACTTC
TRBJ1-2 15 once TRBD1 TRBV2 CASSVSGTGANGYTF TGTGCCAGCAGTGTGTCTGGGACAGGGGCCAATGGCTACACCTTC
TRBJ2-2 13 few . TRBV6-4 CASSDRSTGELFF TGTGCCAGCAGTGATCGTAGCACCGGGGAGCTGTTTTTT
TRBJ1-2 15 . . TRBV15 CATSRDRLQVGSYTF TGTGCCACCAGCAGAGACCGGTTACAGGTGGGGAGCTACACCTTC
TRBJ1-3 14 . . TRBV5-1 CASSLATTGNTIYF TGCGCCAGCAGCTTGGCGACAACTGGAAACACCATATATTTT
TRBJ1-1 15 . . TRBV5-1 CASSDSSFGNTEAFF TGCGCCAGCAGCGATAGCTCGTTCGGGAACACTGAAGCTTTCTTT
TRBJ2-5 13 . . TRBV28 CASSLTVKETQYF TGTGCCAGCAGTTTAACGGTTAAAGAGACCCAGTACTTC
TRBJ1-2 13 . . TRBV7-2 CASSSFRGGGYTF TGTGCCAGCAGCTCCTTTAGAGGGGGTGGCTACACCTTC
TRBJ2-3 17 . TRBD2 TRBV3-1/TRBV3-2 CASSQELLAAKSDTQYF TGTGCCAGCAGCCAAGAGCTCCTAGCGGCCAAGTCAGATACGCAGTATTTT
TRBJ2-3 17 . TRBD2 TRBV4-2 CASSQVPSGASTDTQYF TGTGCCAGCAGCCAAGTTCCTAGCGGGGCCAGCACAGATACGCAGTATTTT
TRBJ2-7 15 . . TRBV4-1 CASSPRNQGIYEQYF TGCGCCAGCAGCCCTCGCAATCAGGGTATCTACGAGCAGTACTTC
TRBJ1-4 16 . . TRBV19 CASSMRGGATNEKLFF TGTGCCAGTAGTATGAGGGGAGGGGCAACTAATGAAAAACTGTTTTTT
TRBJ2-7 17 . . TRBV21-1 CASSKRTRTGIEYEQYF TGTGCCAGCAGCAAAAGAACGAGGACAGGGATAGAATACGAGCAGTACTTC
TRBJ2-7 15 few . TRBV5-6 CASSTRTALSYEQYF TGTGCCAGCAGCACCAGGACAGCCCTCTCCTACGAGCAGTACTTC
TRBJ2-7 14 . . TRBV2 CASKSNTESYEQYF TGTGCCAGCAAAAGTAACACAGAGTCCTACGAGCAGTACTTC
TRBJ2-7 15 . TRBD1 TRBV28 CASSSIAGTEYEQYF TGTGCCAGCAGTTCTATTGCCGGGACAGAATACGAGCAGTACTTC
TRBJ2-3 14 . . TRBV10-1 CASSESHFTDTQYF TGCGCCAGCAGTGAGTCACATTTCACAGATACGCAGTATTTT
TRBJ1-1 15 . . TRBV7-8 CASSYPGVAGTEAFF TGTGCCAGCAGCTATCCGGGCGTGGCGGGCACTGAAGCTTTCTTT
TRBJ1-2 15 . TRBD1 TRBV5-1 CASSSGTGVYYGYTF TGCGCCAGCAGTTCCGGGACAGGGGTGTACTATGGCTACACCTTC
TRBJ2-7 14 . TRBD1 TRBV5-4 CASSFGQVSGGQYF TGTGCCAGCAGCTTTGGACAGGTCTCCGGAGGGCAGTACTTC
TRBJ2-5 15 . . TRBV24-1 CATSGGGWLGETQYF TGTGCCACCAGTGGTGGAGGGTGGCTTGGAGAGACCCAGTACTTC
TRBJ2-3 15 . TRBD2 TRBV7-6 CASSLRSGGPEAQYF TGTGCCAGCAGCTTAAGGTCGGGAGGGCCTGAGGCGCAGTATTTT